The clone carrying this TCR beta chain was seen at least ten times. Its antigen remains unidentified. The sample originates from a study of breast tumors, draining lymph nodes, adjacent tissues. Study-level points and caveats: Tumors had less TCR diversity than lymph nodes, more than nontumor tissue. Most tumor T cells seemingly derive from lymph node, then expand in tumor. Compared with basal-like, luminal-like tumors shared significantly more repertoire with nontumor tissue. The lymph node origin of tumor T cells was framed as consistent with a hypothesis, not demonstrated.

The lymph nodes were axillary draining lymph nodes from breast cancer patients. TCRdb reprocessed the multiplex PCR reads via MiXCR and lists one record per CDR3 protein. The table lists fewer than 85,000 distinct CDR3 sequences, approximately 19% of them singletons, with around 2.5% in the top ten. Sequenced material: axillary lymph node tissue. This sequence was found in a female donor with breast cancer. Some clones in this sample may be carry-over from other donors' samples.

The CDR3 nucleotides read TGCAGCGCCTCGAGTTCCCAGGGGGTCACCGGGGAGCTGTTTTTT. This translates into CSASSSQGVTGELFF. The chain recombines TRBV29-1 with TRBJ2-2, with 7 bases identical to TRBD1. V lost 7 bases and J lost 4; bases outside the gene matches: 12. This CDR3 is built from 15 residues. Germline assignment: CDR1 SQVTM and CDR2 ANQGSEA.